This T cell receptor (beta chain) was captured by sequencing in a study of blood T cells in healthy people across ages. Whole-study findings and limits: TCR beta diversity per million T cells fell roughly linearly with age. Whereas aged donors had fewer naive CD4+ cells, long-lived donors had more of them and higher diversity.

A second PCR of 7 to 11 cycles used a sample-barcoded 5' primer and a J-beta primer mix. Per-sample output comprised a minimum of 2.5 million paired-end reads containing CDR3. MiXCR, applied by TCRdb to the 5' RACE reads, yields one record per CDR3 protein. The sample has some 1 million distinct CDR3 sequences; around 45% are singletons. The sample holds many counts of this clonotype. No antigen is known for it. The specimen was blood. The receptor comes from a woman aged 60-70 years in good health.

CDR3 amino acids: CASSQVGGGGLEQYF. The CDR3 DNA is TGCGCCAGCAGCCAAGTCGGCGGGGGAGGTCTCGAGCAGTACTTC. The V gene is TRBV4-1, the J gene TRBJ2-7, with 7 bases lining up with TRBD2. This CDR3 has 15 amino acids. Trimming removed 1 base from V and 6 bases from J; junction bases left unmatched: 9. Looked up from germline, CDR1 is MGHRA and CDR2 is YSYEKL.